These T cell receptor beta chains were read from a single sample in a study of regulatory T cells in long-lasting Graves disease. Each CDR3 protein is one row after TCRdb ran MiXCR on the multiplex PCR reads. The top ten clones hold roughly 10% of a sample with 530,000 or so distinct CDR3 sequences, about 13% of them seen once. These data were likewise used in another study, on T cells in Graves' hyperthyroidism and ophthalmopathy.

The starting material was peripheral blood mononuclear cells (PBMCs), obtained at new diagnosis, from a patient treated with antithyroid drugs. Source of these receptors: a young man with Graves disease. The CDR3 runs from the conserved cysteine through the conserved F or W. Fields, in order: J gene, V gene, D gene, clone size, CDR3 protein, CDR3 DNA. A D gene is named only where the DNA matches it firmly. Size is stated for part of the rows, as once, few or many counts, or as a class when the clone is expanded.

TRBJ2-7 TRBV5-1 TRBD1 NA CASSLSQGALGEQYF TGCGCCAGCAGCCTTTCACAGGGGGCCCTAGGGGAGCAGTACTTC
TRBJ1-1 TRBV25-1 NA many CASSVGANTEAFF TGTGCCAGCAGTGTTGGCGCAAACACTGAAGCTTTCTTT
TRBJ2-1 TRBV27 TRBD2 many CASSLTPGLAGADNEQFF TGTGCCAGCAGTCTCACCCCGGGACTAGCGGGAGCGGACAATGAGCAGTTCTTC
TRBJ1-5 TRBV12-3/TRBV12-4 NA many CASSLWVRQPQHF TGTGCCAGCAGTTTATGGGTGCGACAGCCCCAGCATTTT
TRBJ1-4 TRBV27 NA many CASSYQQGRGEKLFF TGTGCCAGCAGTTACCAACAGGGAAGGGGTGAAAAACTGTTTTTT
TRBJ2-3 TRBV5-1 TRBD2 many CASSFSIRAGEADTQYF TGCGCCAGCAGCTTTTCGATAAGGGCGGGAGAGGCAGATACGCAGTATTTT
TRBJ2-3 TRBV20-1 NA few CSARDYGRPGDTQYF TGCAGTGCTAGAGATTATGGCAGGCCCGGGGATACGCAGTATTTT
TRBJ1-2 TRBV5-1 NA many CASRSLGGDGYTF TGCGCCAGCAGGTCTTTGGGGGGCGATGGCTACACCTTC
TRBJ1-5 TRBV12-3/TRBV12-4 NA many CASSLWANMDQPQHF TGTGCCAGCAGTCTCTGGGCCAACATGGATCAGCCCCAGCATTTT
TRBJ2-7 TRBV5-1 NA many CASSLLKGYKQYF TGCGCCAGCAGCTTGCTGAAGGGCTACAAGCAGTACTTC
TRBJ2-3 TRBV3-1 NA NA CASSQAFRITDTQYF TGTGCCAGCAGCCAAGCTTTCAGGATCACAGATACGCAGTATTTT
TRBJ2-7 TRBV2 NA many CASSEGDGGQYF TGTGCCAGCAGTGAAGGGGATGGGGGGCAGTACTTC
TRBJ2-7 TRBV6-1 NA NA CASSWEGDKQYF TGTGCCAGCAGCTGGGAGGGGGACAAGCAGTACTTC
TRBJ1-2 TRBV5-1 NA few CASSLAEAGGYTF TGCGCCAGCAGCTTGGCCGAGGCGGGGGGCTACACCTTC
TRBJ1-6 TRBV6-5 NA many CASSFGPDNSPLHF TGTGCCAGCAGTTTCGGGCCGGATAATTCACCCCTCCACTTT
TRBJ2-1 TRBV5-1 TRBD2 many CASSRRGLAGLRSYNEQFF TGCGCCAGCAGCCGGAGGGGACTAGCGGGTTTGCGGTCCTACAATGAGCAGTTCTTC
TRBJ1-2 TRBV7-8 NA many CASSSGLGESYGYTF TGTGCCAGCAGCTCCGGGTTGGGGGAGAGCTATGGCTACACCTTC
TRBJ2-7 TRBV12-3/TRBV12-4 NA NA CADQRGRDEQHF TGTGCCGACCAAAGGGGGCGGGACGAGCAGCACTTC
TRBJ2-3 TRBV29-1 TRBD1 few CSVVPQGQGVWQDTQYF TGCAGCGTTGTGCCCCAAGGACAGGGGGTTTGGCAAGATACGCAGTATTTT
TRBJ2-3 TRBV9 NA few CASSVAGISTDTQYF TGTGCCAGCAGCGTAGCCGGGATTTCCACAGATACGCAGTATTTT
TRBJ1-6 TRBV28 TRBD1 many CASSLNRGWGSPLHF TGTGCCAGCAGTCTAAACAGGGGCTGGGGATCACCCCTCCACTTT
TRBJ2-7 TRBV7-8 TRBD1 few CASSQRGGTGSYEQYF TGTGCCAGCAGCCAAAGGGGGGGGACAGGGTCCTACGAGCAGTACTTC
TRBJ1-2 TRBV19 NA NA CASSRSTGYGYTF TGTGCCAGTAGCCGTTCGACAGGCTATGGCTACACCTTC
TRBJ2-7 TRBV5-6 TRBD2 many CASSPHSGSSYEQYF TGTGCCAGCAGCCCCCATAGCGGGAGCTCCTACGAGCAGTACTTC
TRBJ2-7 TRBV5-1 NA NA CASSLVIGTYEQYF TGCGCCAGCAGCTTGGTTATTGGTACCTACGAGCAGTACTTC
TRBJ1-3 TRBV28 TRBD1 NA CASSGHGQGPSGNTIYF TGTGCCAGCAGCGGCCACGGACAGGGGCCGTCTGGAAACACCATATATTTT
TRBJ2-5 TRBV3-1 NA NA CASTRRGGKGETQYF TGTGCCAGCACCAGGCGTGGGGGGAAAGGAGAGACCCAGTACTTC
TRBJ1-1 TRBV18 NA few CASSFNQGLWTEAFF TGTGCCAGCTCATTCAACCAGGGGTTATGGACTGAAGCTTTCTTT
TRBJ1-5 TRBV27 NA many CASSLSNRADQPQHF TGTGCCAGCAGTTTATCCAACAGGGCGGATCAGCCCCAGCATTTT
TRBJ2-5 TRBV7-7 NA NA CASSLEGGLRTQYF TGTGCCAGCAGCTTAGAAGGAGGGCTGCGGACCCAGTACTTC
TRBJ2-5 TRBV10-2 TRBD1 many CASSLATGEETQYF TGCGCCAGCAGTCTGGCGACAGGGGAGGAGACCCAGTACTTC
TRBJ2-1 TRBV6-1 NA NA CATTSPMNTYNEQFF TGTGCCACAACTAGCCCCATGAATACCTACAATGAGCAGTTCTTC
TRBJ2-7 TRBV30 NA NA CAWMGAYEQYF TGTGCCTGGATGGGGGCCTACGAGCAGTACTTC
TRBJ2-5 TRBV20-1 NA NA CSARRGGGQETQYF TGCAGTGCTAGAAGAGGGGGAGGGCAAGAGACCCAGTACTTC
TRBJ1-1 TRBV7-9 NA many CASSLERGNTEAFF TGTGCCAGCAGCTTAGAAAGGGGTAACACTGAAGCTTTCTTT
TRBJ2-6 TRBV28 NA NA CASSFGWYRQGSGANVLTF TGTGCCAGCTCCTTCGGGTGGTACAGGCAAGGCTCTGGGGCCAACGTCCTGACTTTC
TRBJ2-2 TRBV5-1 NA many CASSLAGGRSGELFF TGCGCCAGCAGCTTGGCCGGGGGGCGCAGCGGGGAGCTGTTTTTT
TRBJ2-1 TRBV2 NA NA CASSQVALLNEQFF TGCGCCAGCAGCCAGGTAGCGTTGCTCAATGAGCAGTTCTTC
TRBJ2-4 TRBV12-3/TRBV12-4 TRBD2 many CASTSLAGVGGTKNIQYF TGTGCCAGCACCTCGCTAGCGGGAGTTGGTGGAACCAAAAACATTCAGTACTTC
TRBJ2-5 TRBV4-1 NA few CAGSLQGQETQYF TGCGCCGGCAGCCTACAGGGTCAAGAGACCCAGTACTTC
TRBJ2-5 TRBV7-7 NA many CASSLVGGPQETQYF TGTGCTAGCAGTTTAGTCGGTGGTCCGCAAGAGACCCAGTACTTC
TRBJ2-7 TRBV5-1 NA many CASSLERGNSYEQYF TGCGCCAGCAGCTTGGAACGGGGGAACTCCTACGAGCAGTACTTC
TRBJ2-1 TRBV7-9 TRBD2 many CASSQRLAGPNKQFF TGTGCCAGCAGCCAAAGACTAGCGGGGCCTAATAAGCAGTTCTTC
TRBJ1-2 TRBV11-2 TRBD1 many CASSPGQVAGDGYTF TGTGCCAGCAGCCCTGGACAGGTGGCCGGGGATGGCTACACCTTC
TRBJ2-1 TRBV25-1 NA many CASSDPGEANEQFF TGTGCCAGCAGTGACCCCGGTGAGGCCAATGAGCAGTTCTTC
TRBJ2-1 TRBV12-3/TRBV12-4 TRBD2 many CASKTSGSSHEQFF TGTGCCAGCAAAACTAGCGGGTCATCCCACGAGCAGTTCTTC
TRBJ2-7 TRBV20-1 TRBD1 NA CSATDRVFSYEQYF TGCAGTGCTACCGACAGGGTTTTTTCCTACGAGCAGTACTTC
TRBJ1-4 TRBV27 TRBD1 many CASSARTGNEKLFF TGTGCCAGCAGTGCCCGGACAGGAAATGAAAAACTGTTTTTT
TRBJ2-2 TRBV28 TRBD2 many CASSLSLAGGSGELFF TGTGCCAGCAGTTTATCGCTAGCGGGAGGAAGCGGGGAGCTGTTTTTT
TRBJ2-3 TRBV9 TRBD1 few CASSAGTGVMVGHTDTQYF TGTGCCAGCAGCGCCGGGACAGGGGTCATGGTCGGGCACACAGATACGCAGTATTTT